The 31 T cell receptor beta chains in this list originate from one sample, sequenced in a study of CD8 T cells in Susac syndrome. Reverse transcription of about 0.45 to 1 ug RNA was performed with random hexamers. Via MiXCR, TCRdb re-called the immunoSEQ multiplex PCR reads, giving one row per CDR3 protein. Of roughly 140,000 distinct CDR3 sequences in the sample, roughly 95% were seen once. The sequenced sample was CD8+ T cells from PBMCs. The receptors come from a human donor with multiple sclerosis.

This clonotype was detected only a few times. The J gene is TRBJ1-1, the V gene TRBV5-1; the D is unclear. CDR1 is SGHRS and CDR2 is YFSETQ in the germline V gene. Trimming left V 0 bases short and J 7 bases short, with 10 bases between. The CDR3 has 13 amino acids. The CDR3 loop reads CASSLDVSYEAFF. CDR3 coding DNA: TGCGCCAGCAGCTTGGATGTCTCTTATGAAGCTTTCTTT.

This chain connects TRBV5-6 to TRBJ2-7; the D call may be TRBD1 or TRBD2 (5 bases each). CDR3 length: 14 residues. Trimming took off 4 bases at V and 8 bases at J, with 19 bases between the two ends. Germline V gene lookup returns CDR1 SGHDT and CDR2 YYEEEE. CDR3 DNA: TGTGCCAGCAGCCCCGCCGGGGCAGGGCGGAAGCAGTACTTC. Residues: CASSPAGAGRKQYF.

V is TRBV29-1 and J is TRBJ1-4; D unresolved. CDR1 is SQVTM and CDR2 is ANQGSEA in the germline V gene. The germline V and J ends were trimmed by 6 bases and 8 bases, with 16 bases remaining between them. The CDR3 has 13 amino acids. The CDR3 sequence: CSVDTDQTEKLFF. CDR3 nucleotides: TGCAGCGTGGATACGGACCAGACCGAAAAACTGTTTTTT.

This chain uses TRBV15 with TRBJ1-6; tentative D call: TRBD1 (6 bases). The V and J ends lost 3 bases and 8 bases respectively, with 11 bases between them. The germline V gene encodes CDR1 LNHNV and CDR2 YYDKDF (reference sequence). The CDR3 is made up of 14 amino acids. CDR3 coding DNA: TGTGCCACCAGCAGCAACAGGGAGGATTCACCCCTCCACTTT. Its translation is CATSSNREDSPLHF.

The chain uses TRBV12-3 or TRBV12-4 and TRBJ2-7; the D gene could be TRBD1 or TRBD2 (5 bases each). This CDR3 spans 14 amino acids. V was clipped by 5 bases and J by 3 bases, with 14 bases between them. CDR3 sequence: CASSTRDRDYEQYF. CDR3 DNA: TGTGCCAGCAGTACCCGGGACCGAGACTACGAGCAGTACTTC.

This chain links TRBV12-3 or TRBV12-4 with TRBJ2-2; no clear D gene. The CDR3 totals 12 residues. The ends were cut back, 4 bases at V and 4 bases at J, with 4 bases in the middle. The CDR3 DNA sequence: TGTGCCAGCAGTTCCGGCACCGGGGAGCTGTTTTTT. Translation: CASSSGTGELFF.

The CDR3 nucleotides are TGTGCCAGCAGATTTATCGGGGGTGGGGAGACCCAGTACTTC. It specifies CASRFIGGGETQYF. V usage is TRBV28 and J usage is TRBJ2-5; D is possibly TRBD2 (6 bases). Germline V lookup: CDR1 MDHEN, CDR2 SYDVKM. Trimming cost V 6 bases and J 5 bases, with 16 bases left between them. There are 14 residues in the CDR3. Full variable domain (missing parts from reference TRBV28 and TRBJ2-5): DVKVTQSSRYLVKRTGEKVFLECVQDMDHENMFWYRQDPGLGLRLIYFSYDVKMKEKGDIPEGYSVSREKKERFSLILESASTNQTSMYLCASRFIGGGETQYFGPGTRLLVL.

This chain uses TRBV20-1 with TRBJ2-3, with 7 bases matching TRBD2. The CDR3 is made up of 12 amino acids. V lost 6 bases, J lost 8 bases, and 8 bases stayed unmatched. The germline V gene has CDR1 DFQATT and CDR2 SNEGSKA (reference sequence). CDR3 in DNA: TGCAGTGCGACCAGCGGGGACGGTACGCAGTATTTT. It yields the protein CSATSGDGTQYF.

The chain employs TRBV12-3 or TRBV12-4 and TRBJ1-2; the match to TRBD1 covers 7 bases. V gave up 5 bases and J gave up 3 bases; unmatched junction bases: 9. The CDR3 length is 15 residues. The CDR3 DNA follows: TGTGCCAGCAGTCCCTCGGACAGGACGTACTATGGCTACACCTTC. It specifies CASSPSDRTYYGYTF.

This clonotype was seen a single time. The chain links TRBV27 to TRBJ1-2; D remains ambiguous. The germline CDR1 and CDR2 sequences are MNHEY and SMNVEV (reference sequence). CDR3 length: 16 residues. Trimming left V 6 bases short and J 3 bases short, with 20 bases between. This CDR3 is CASSPPGLSGDYGYTF. The CDR3 bases are TGTGCCAGCAGCCCTCCCGGCTTGTCCGGAGACTATGGCTACACCTTC.

This clonotype was detected only a few times. This chain joins TRBV5-4 and TRBJ1-5, with D perhaps matching TRBD1 (5 bases). The CDR3 extends over 13 amino acids. V was trimmed by 1 base and J by 6 bases, leaving 8 bases between them. Germline V gene lookup returns CDR1 SGHNT and CDR2 YYREEE (reference sequence). CDR3 DNA sequence: TGTGCCAGCAGCTTGTGGGGGAGTCAGCCCCAGCATTTT. This codes for CASSLWGSQPQHF.

The chain carries TRBV30 and TRBJ2-7; TRBD1 matches 11 bases. The CDR3 runs to 13 residues. J was trimmed by 6 bases and V by 2 bases; bases with no gene match: 3. Germline V gives CDR1 GTSNPN, CDR2 SVGIG (reference sequence). CDR3 DNA sequence: TGTGCCTGGAGTTCCGGGACAGGGGGCGAGCAGTACGTC. Translating it yields CAWSSGTGGEQYV.

The chain is built from TRBV6-5 and TRBJ1-2; D uncertain. With 2 bases removed from V and 4 bases from J, the gap between germline ends came to 8 bases. Germline V CDR1 and CDR2: MNHEY, SVGAGI. This CDR3 is built from 13 residues. CDR3 nucleotide sequence: TGTGCCAGCAGTTACGAGAGGTTCTATGGCTACACCTTC. It is translated as CASSYERFYGYTF.

This clonotype was seen once. The chain recombines TRBV12-3 or TRBV12-4 with TRBJ1-2; D perhaps matches TRBD1 (6 bases). V lost 5 bases, J lost 7 bases, and 11 bases lay in between. This CDR3 comprises 12 residues. The CDR3 here is CASSHRDFGYTF. For the CDR3, the DNA is TGTGCCAGCAGTCACAGGGACTTTGGCTACACCTTC.

The rearrangement joins TRBV27 to TRBJ2-2; 13 bases map to TRBD2. Per the germline V gene, CDR1 is MNHEY and CDR2 is SMNVEV (reference sequence). V trimming: 8 bases; J trimming: 6 bases; junction bases outside the gene matches: 12. CDR3 length: 17 amino acids. The CDR3, as DNA: TGTGCCAGCGGCCCTTACCTACTAGCGGGGGGGCCCGGGGAGCTGTTTTTT. Translating gives CASGPYLLAGGPGELFF.

The chain recombines TRBV7-6 with TRBJ2-1; D possibly corresponds to TRBD2 (6 bases). Trimming cost V 1 base and J 3 bases, with 10 bases left between them. Germline CDR1 and CDR2: SGHVS and FNYEAQ. CDR3 length: 15 residues. The CDR3 DNA reads as TGTGCCAGCAGCTTAGGGGGGGTTGGCTACAATGAGCAGTTCTTC. Translation: CASSLGGVGYNEQFF.

The chain couples TRBV30 to TRBJ1-1; D not resolved. Germline CDR1 and CDR2: GTSNPN and SVGIG (reference sequence). The CDR3 runs 13 residues. The V gene lost 4 bases and the J gene lost 8 bases, with 17 bases spanning the gap. The CDR3, as DNA: TGTGCCTGGACCCCCGGGGAGCGAGTGGAAGCTTTCTTT. Translated: CAWTPGERVEAFF.

The rearrangement uses TRBV29-1 and TRBJ2-7; tentatively, D is TRBD2 (5 bases). Germline V gives CDR1 SQVTM, CDR2 ANQGSEA. V lost 6 bases and J lost 0, with 12 bases in between. The CDR3 is 13 residues long. In DNA form, the CDR3 reads TGCAGCGTGCGGACTGGAAGCTCCTACGAGCAGTACGTC. It is translated as CSVRTGSSYEQYV.

The sample holds one count of this clonotype. The chain links TRBV13 to TRBJ1-2; 7 positions match TRBD1. Trimming at V came to 5 bases and at J to 6 bases, leaving 12 bases not matched to a gene. The CDR3 contains 15 residues. The germline V gene has CDR1 PRHDT and CDR2 FYEKMQ (reference sequence). In DNA, the CDR3 is TGTGCCAGCAGCCCCGCCGGACAGGAGATTAATGGCTACACCTTC. This sequence encodes CASSPAGQEINGYTF.

The chain combines TRBV20-1 with TRBJ1-1, with D possibly being TRBD1 (6 bases). Germline CDR1 and CDR2: DFQATT and SNEGSKA (reference sequence). This CDR3 has 15 residues. The V gene lost 6 bases and the J gene lost 6 bases, with 23 bases spanning the gap. The CDR3 nucleotides are TGCAGTGCAAACTCCCACAACAGGGAAAGAGCTGAAGCTTTCTTT. Amino acid sequence: CSANSHNRERAEAFF.

This chain joins TRBV14 and TRBJ2-5; D gene unclear. The CDR3 runs 15 residues. V dropped 4 bases and J dropped 2 bases, with 14 bases sitting between them. The germline V gene encodes CDR1 SGHDN and CDR2 FVKESK. CDR3 nucleotides: TGTGCCAGCAGCCCCCGATTGGACGGACAAGAGACCCAGTACTTC. Residues: CASSPRLDGQETQYF. Full variable domain (rest looked up from reference TRBV14 and TRBJ2-5): EAGVTQFPSHSVIEKGQTVTLRCDPISGHDNLYWYRRVMGKEIKFLLHFVKESKQDESGMPNNRFLAERTGGTYSTLKVQPAELEDSGVYFCASSPRLDGQETQYFGPGTRLLVL.

This rearrangement joins TRBV5-1 to TRBJ2-3; D may be TRBD2 (7 bases). CDR3 length: 15 amino acids. In germline, CDR1 is SGHRS, CDR2 YFSETQ. V lost 4 bases, J lost 5 bases, and 17 bases lay in between. CDR3 protein: CASSPPSGGQDTQYF. The DNA of the CDR3 is TGCGCCAGCAGCCCCCCCTCCGGGGGGCAAGATACGCAGTATTTT.

The chain recombines TRBV25-1 with TRBJ1-1; D gene uncertain. Germline V gene sequence: CDR1 MGHDK, CDR2 SYGVNS. This CDR3 contains 17 residues. The V gene lost 1 base and the J gene lost 1 base, with 16 bases spanning the gap. The CDR3 loop is CASSESPTMGKNTEAFF. In DNA form, the CDR3 reads TGTGCCAGCAGTGAATCCCCTACGATGGGGAAGAACACTGAAGCTTTCTTT.

The rearrangement uses TRBV6-4 and TRBJ2-1, with 11 nucleotides matching TRBD2. J was trimmed by 0 bases and V by 4 bases; bases with no gene match: 5. The CDR3 spans 17 residues. Germline CDR1 is MRHNA and CDR2 is SNTAGT. CDR3 nucleotides: TGTGCCAGCAGTGCGACTAGCGGGGAGAGCTCCTACAATGAGCAGTTCTTC. Translation gives CASSATSGESSYNEQFF.

The chain couples TRBV30 to TRBJ1-5, with D perhaps TRBD1 (5 bases). There are 17 residues in the CDR3. V was cut by 1 base and J by 3 bases, with 19 bases left in between. Germline V gene data show CDR1 as GTSNPN and CDR2 as SVGIG (reference sequence). The CDR3 coding sequence is TGTGCCTGGAGTGGATTGGGACTGGAGGCCCCCAATCAGCCCCAGCATTTT. Translation gives CAWSGLGLEAPNQPQHF. Together with reference TRBV30 and TRBJ1-5, the CDR3 gives the full variable domain: SQTIHQWPATLVQPVGSPLSLECTVEGTSNPNLYWYRQAAGRGLQLLFYSVGIGQISSEVPQNLSASRPQDRQFILSSKKLLLSDSGFYLCAWSGLGLEAPNQPQHFGDGTRLSIL.

A single count supports this clonotype. The chain couples TRBV4-1 to TRBJ2-3; maybe TRBD2 (5 bases). The CDR3 consists of 15 residues. Germline V gene data show CDR1 as MGHRA and CDR2 as YSYEKL. Trimming took off 1 base at V and 5 bases at J, with 13 bases between the two ends. CDR3 in amino acids: CASSQVVARGDTQYF. The DNA for the CDR3 is TGCGCCAGCAGCCAAGTAGTGGCCCGGGGAGATACGCAGTATTTT.

The chain joins TRBV3-1 to TRBJ1-5; 8 bases map to TRBD1. J lost 6 bases, V lost 1 base, and 2 bases had no gene match. The CDR3 sequence is 14 residues long. Germline V gives CDR1 LGHDT, CDR2 YNNKEL (reference sequence). CDR3 protein: CASSQGTGIQPQHF. CDR3 DNA sequence: TGTGCCAGCAGCCAAGGGACAGGGATTCAGCCCCAGCATTTT.

Comment on this clonotype: The junction shows a germline mismatch at one end, possibly a read error. This chain uses TRBV7-7 with TRBJ2-5, with TRBD1 as a possible D gene (5 bases). Germline loops: CDR1 SSHAT, CDR2 FNYEAQ (reference sequence). The CDR3 is 15 amino acids. The CDR3 loop reads CASSFRAPRDGTQYF. CDR3 coding DNA: TGTGCTAGCAGCTTCAGGGCCCCGCGAGATGGGACCCAGTACTTC.

Written as DNA, the CDR3 is TGCGCCAGCAGCGTAGCCGGGACATACTACAATGAGCAGTTCTTC. Translating it yields CASSVAGTYYNEQFF. This chain joins TRBV5-1 and TRBJ2-1; a weak D match, TRBD1 (6 bases). The CDR3 totals 15 residues. The V end was cut by 4 bases, the J end by 3 bases, with 14 bases between. Germline CDR1 reads SGHRS; CDR2 reads YFSETQ.

The rearrangement uses TRBV7-3 and TRBJ1-2; 10 positions match TRBD1. This CDR3 is built from 13 residues. J gave up 8 bases and V 3 bases, and 3 bases lay outside the gene matches. CDR1 SGHTA and CDR2 FQGTGA come from the germline V gene. The CDR3 loop reads CASSFGTGEGYTF. The CDR3 DNA follows: TGTGCCAGCAGCTTCGGGACAGGGGAGGGCTACACCTTC.

This clonotype was seen just once. The chain uses TRBV30 and TRBJ2-3; D uncertain. The CDR3 extends over 17 amino acids. V was clipped by 0 bases and J by 1 base, with 17 bases between them. CDR1 GTSNPN and CDR2 SVGIG come from the germline V gene (reference sequence). CDR3 region: CAWSVFPAPGGTDTQYF. CDR3 DNA: TGTGCCTGGAGTGTGTTCCCTGCGCCCGGCGGCACAGATACGCAGTATTTT.